This T cell receptor beta chain was retrieved from a study of blood T cell repertoires in COVID-19. The wider study: The United States, Italy and Spain were the sources of the acute and convalescent COVID-19 samples. PBMCs, B-cell-depleted T cells, or T cells were the source of the cDNA or gDNA that made up the material.

The CDR3 loop spans 11 amino acids. The V gene lost 6 bases and the J gene lost 6 bases, with 8 bases spanning the gap. Germline lookup yields CDR1 MNHNS and CDR2 SASEGT. This clone was recorded a few times. Study processing details: Amplification of reference gene primers was used by the study to estimate nucleated cell counts. Measured with immunoSEQ multiplex PCR; TCRdb has only the in-frame clones, and not every one. The V and J calls and clone size were taken over from that table, and D and trimming were inferred from the DNA. The sample carries approximately 220,000 clones, 75% to 90% recorded once.

The source is a man between 35 and 55 years old with acute or convalescent COVID-19. Sequencing used peripheral blood. The chain is built from TRBV6-1 and TRBJ1-1; no definite D call. CDR3 amino acids: CASRERAEAFF. CDR3 DNA: TGTGCCAGCAGGGAAAGAGCTGAAGCTTTCTTT.